This note documents a single T cell receptor beta chain sequence. Its cognate antigen is unknown. This entry comes from a study of CD4 T cells in relation to SARS-CoV-2 and coronaviruses. Germline CDR1 and CDR2: SGHTA and FQGTGA. The J segment lost 6 bases and the V segment lost 1 base, leaving 2 bases of the junction unmatched. This CDR3 has 14 amino acids. Unexposed donor CD4+ T cells date from about 2011-2018, before the COVID-19 pandemic. CD4+ T cells were isolated from the cells after about ten days of culture. Testing used SARS-CoV-2 S/N and four cold-coronavirus spikes on unexposed-donor CD4+ T cells, cells permitting. Repertoires were generated with immunoSEQ multiplex PCR, while TCRdb's copy carries only in-frame clones and drops some. The sample consists of 25,000 to 30,000 clones, approximately 73% of them appearing once.

The V and J genes are TRBV7-3 and TRBJ2-1; 8 bases fit TRBD2. This sequence originates from a human donor in good health. Sequencing input: CD4+ T cells from PBMCs, cultured in vitro. Here the CDR3 reads CASSLMGTSNEQFF. For the CDR3, the DNA is TGTGCCAGCAGCTTAATGGGGACTAGCAATGAGCAGTTCTTC.